This T cell receptor beta chain was captured in a study of Graves' ophthalmopathy and Graves' hyperthyroidism. V was pared by 0 bases and J by 2 bases, with 9 bases between. This CDR3 is built from 16 residues. Per the germline V gene, CDR1 is SGDLS and CDR2 is YYNGEE. Amplified TCR beta CDR3 regions were obtained using RNA transcripts as template. HTBI primers were employed in first-round RT-PCR, then a second-round multiplex PCR followed. TCRdb itself ran the multiplex PCR reads through MiXCR, one entry per CDR3 protein. The table has about 740,000 distinct CDR3 sequences, 40% seen once. Ineligible for inclusion were patients with other autoimmune diseases, uncontrolled infections, pregnancy or lactation.

The sample taken for sequencing was peripheral blood. The receptor's source is an adult man with Graves' ophthalmopathy. The chain is built from TRBV9 and TRBJ1-6; D remains ambiguous. The DNA for the CDR3 is TGTGCCAGCAGCGTAGGTGGGGAACCCTATAATTCACCCCTCCACTTT. Translated: CASSVGGEPYNSPLHF.